Given below is one T cell receptor beta chain in context. The antigen is unknown. The data were obtained in a study of Graves' ophthalmopathy and Graves' hyperthyroidism. Findings of the study overall: At less than 71% sensitivity and over 72% specificity, the model predicted progression of the ophthalmopathy.

Clinical symptoms, serum thyroxine, TRAb, thyroid ultrasound and orbital computed tomography determined diagnosis. V was pared by 1 base and J by 3 bases, with 10 bases between. This CDR3 region has 14 residues. Germline V gives CDR1 MDHEN, CDR2 SYDVKM. Amplifying from RNA transcripts, the study obtained TCR beta CDR3 regions. HTBI-primed first-round RT-PCR preceded second-round multiplex PCR. TCRdb passed the multiplex PCR reads through MiXCR, listing each CDR3 protein once. The sample lists roughly 700,000 distinct CDR3 sequences, roughly two fifths occurring once. This TCR was sampled from an adult man with Graves' ophthalmopathy. The J gene is TRBJ2-7, the V gene TRBV28; TRBD1 is a possible D gene (5 bases). The specimen sequenced was peripheral blood. DNA for the CDR3: TGTGCCAGCAGTTTATCAGGGTACGACTACGAGCAGTACTTC. Protein sequence: CASSLSGYDYEQYF. The complete variable domain, with remaining parts taken from reference TRBV28 and TRBJ2-7, reads DVKVTQSSRYLVKRTGEKVFLECVQDMDHENMFWYRQDPGLGLRLIYFSYDVKMKEKGDIPEGYSVSREKKERFSLILESASTNQTSMYLCASSLSGYDYEQYFGPGTRLTVT.